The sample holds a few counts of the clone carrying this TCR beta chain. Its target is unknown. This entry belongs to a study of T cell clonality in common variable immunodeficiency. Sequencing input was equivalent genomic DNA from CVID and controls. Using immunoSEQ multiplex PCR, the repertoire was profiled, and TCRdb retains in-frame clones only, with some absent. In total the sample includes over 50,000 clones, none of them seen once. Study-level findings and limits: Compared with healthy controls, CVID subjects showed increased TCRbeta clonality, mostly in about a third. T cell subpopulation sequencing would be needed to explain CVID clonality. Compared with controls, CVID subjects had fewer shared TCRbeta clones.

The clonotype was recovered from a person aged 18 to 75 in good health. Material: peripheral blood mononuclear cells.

The CDR3 sequence is CASRTNEETQYF. The covered CDR3 bases are TGTGCCAGCAGAACTAATGAGGAGACG. The V gene is TRBV7-9, the J gene TRBJ2-3, with D uncertain. The missing CDR3 end, 3 residues past where the read stops, is filled in from the germline J gene. This CDR3 is 12 amino acids long. CDR1 SEHNR and CDR2 FQNEAQ come from the germline V gene (reference sequence).